The rows below give T cell receptor beta chains drawn from one sample of a study of post-analysis software for immune sequencing data. Each CDR3 protein is one row after TCRdb ran MiXCR on the PCR reads. The top ten clones hold around 5.2% of a sample with a few hundred thousand distinct CDR3 sequences, around 34% of them seen once. The sequenced sample was blood. The receptors here all came from a girl aged 10 to 17 with multiple sclerosis. CDR3s include the opening cysteine and the closing phenylalanine or tryptophan. D genes are given only for firm matches. A clone size is listed for some rows: how often the clone was seen (once, few, many), or a class if it is expanded.

clone_size	v_call	d_call	j_call	cdr3_nt	cdr3_aa
NA	TRBV2	NA	TRBJ1-1	TGTGCCAGCAGTGGTTTGGGACGGCTGAACACTGAAGCTTTCTTT	CASSGLGRLNTEAFF
NA	TRBV5-1	NA	TRBJ1-2	TGCGCCTGCAGTCGGGACCGGGATGGCTACACCTTC	CACSRDRDGYTF
many	TRBV7-2	NA	TRBJ1-4	TGTGCCAGCAGCCCAGGGCCCGGGCGAGAAAAACTGTTTTTT	CASSPGPGREKLFF
many	TRBV5-1	NA	TRBJ2-1	TGCGCCAGCAGCGCCCTGGGGGTAGGGGCCGATGAGCAGTTCTTC	CASSALGVGADEQFF
many	TRBV7-3	TRBD1	TRBJ2-1	TGTGCCAGCAGCTTAAGGACTCTCCGGGACAGGGCAGATGAGCAGTTCTTC	CASSLRTLRDRADEQFF
many	TRBV5-1	NA	TRBJ2-3	TGCGCCAGCAGCTTGGACAACACAGATACGCAGTATTTT	CASSLDNTDTQYF
many	TRBV20-1	TRBD2	TRBJ2-1	TGCAGTGCTAGAGAGGGAGGTAGCGGGGTGTGGTACAATGAGCAGTTCTTC	CSAREGGSGVWYNEQFF
NA	TRBV12-5	TRBD1	TRBJ1-2	TGTGCTAGTGGTTTGGGACAGGGCGGTGGCCACACCTTC	CASGLGQGGGHTF
NA	TRBV7-9	NA	TRBJ1-5	TGTGCCAGCAGCTTCGCAGGGCTCGATCAGCCCCAGCATTTT	CASSFAGLDQPQHF
many	TRBV13	NA	TRBJ2-3	TGTGCCAGCAGTCGGAGGACGGCCAGCACAGATACGCAGTATTTT	CASSRRTASTDTQYF
NA	TRBV20-1	TRBD1	TRBJ2-3	TGCAGTGCAAGGACAGGGGCCTCTAGCACAGATACGCAGTATTTT	CSARTGASSTDTQYF
NA	TRBV7-2	TRBD1	TRBJ1-5	TGTGCCAGCAGCCTGGACAGGCGGATCAATCAGCCCCAGCATTTT	CASSLDRRINQPQHF
many	TRBV3-1	NA	TRBJ2-1	TGTGCCAGCAGCCAAGAGGTACCCGGGAGTTTAGGGGATGAGCAGTTCTTC	CASSQEVPGSLGDEQFF
NA	TRBV7-2	TRBD1	TRBJ2-5	TGTGCCAGCAGCTTAATGGGGCGCAGGGGGGAGACCCAGTACTTC	CASSLMGRRGETQYF
few	TRBV20-1	NA	TRBJ2-6	TGCAGTGCTAGAGTTAAGGGGCAGGCAAAGTCTGGGGCCAACGTCCGGACTTTC	CSARVKGQAKSGANVRTF
NA	TRBV6-2/TRBV6-3	NA	TRBJ2-3	TGTGCCAGCACTTATACCGGGACGGTAGATACGCAGTATTTT	CASTYTGTVDTQYF
NA	TRBV5-1	TRBD2	TRBJ2-3	TGCGCCAACAACGCCGGGACTAGCGGACACACAGATACGCAGTATTTT	CANNAGTSGHTDTQYF
NA	TRBV20-1	NA	TRBJ1-4	TGCAGTGTTCGTACAAATGAAAAACTGTTTTTT	CSVRTNEKLFF
few	TRBV4-2	TRBD1	TRBJ2-5	TGTGCCAGCAGCCCGGGACAGGGGTCAGAGACCCAGTACTTC	CASSPGQGSETQYF
few	TRBV6-5	NA	TRBJ2-7	TGTGCCAGCAGACAGGGCTACGAGCAGTACTTC	CASRQGYEQYF
NA	TRBV29-1	NA	TRBJ1-4	TGCAGCGTTGGCACAGGGTACGAAAAACTGTTTTTT	CSVGTGYEKLFF
NA	TRBV18	NA	TRBJ2-7	TGTGCCAGCTCTTACCGGGTTGACTACGAGCAGTACTTC	CASSYRVDYEQYF
NA	TRBV27	NA	TRBJ2-7	TGTGCCAGCAGTTTATCCGGGAGACGGACCTACGAGCAGTACTTC	CASSLSGRRTYEQYF
NA	TRBV20-1	TRBD2	TRBJ2-3	TGCAGTGCTAGAGGGCAGACTAGCGGGGATACGCAGTATTTT	CSARGQTSGDTQYF
NA	TRBV27	NA	TRBJ2-5	TGTGCCAGCAGGCCTGGGGAGACCCAGTACTTC	CASRPGETQYF